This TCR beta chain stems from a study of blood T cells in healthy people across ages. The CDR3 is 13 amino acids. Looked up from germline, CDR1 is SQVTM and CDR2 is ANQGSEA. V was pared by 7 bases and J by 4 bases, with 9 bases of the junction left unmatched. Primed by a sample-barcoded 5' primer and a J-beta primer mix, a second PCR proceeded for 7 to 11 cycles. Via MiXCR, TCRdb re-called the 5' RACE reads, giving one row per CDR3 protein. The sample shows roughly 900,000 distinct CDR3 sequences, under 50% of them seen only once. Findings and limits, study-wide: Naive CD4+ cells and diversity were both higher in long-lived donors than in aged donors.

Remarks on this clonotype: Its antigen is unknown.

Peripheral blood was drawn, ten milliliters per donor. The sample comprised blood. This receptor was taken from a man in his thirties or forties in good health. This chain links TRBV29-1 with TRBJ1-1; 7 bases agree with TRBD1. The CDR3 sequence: CSAMTGRATEAFF. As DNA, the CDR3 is TGCAGCGCTATGACAGGGAGGGCCACTGAAGCTTTCTTT. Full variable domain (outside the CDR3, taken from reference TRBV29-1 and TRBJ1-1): SAVISQKPSRDICQRGTSLTIQCQVDSQVTMMFWYRQQPGQSLTLIATANQGSEATYESGFVIDKFPISRPNLTFSTLTVSNMSPEDSSIYLCSAMTGRATEAFFGQGTRLTVV.